This T cell receptor beta chain was found in a study of TIL therapy for anti-PD-1-resistant metastatic lung cancer. The CDR3 covers 18 residues. Germline CDR1 MNHEY, CDR2 SMNVEV (reference sequence). With 2 bases removed from V and 2 bases from J, the gap between germline ends came to 19 bases. The sample's time point: pre-treatment sample, taken before nivolumab and TIL therapy. Stage 4 NSCLC adults joined between October 2017 and 2020. The libraries were made with immunoSEQ v3. Sequencing used immunoSEQ multiplex PCR; TCRdb keeps in-frame clones, though not all of them. The table lists about 50,000 clones, roughly 85% of them singletons, with 4% to 6% in the top ten.

The receptor was derived from a woman aged 25 to 80 with non-small cell lung cancer. This rearrangement joins TRBV27 to TRBJ1-5; unclear D gene. Here the sequenced sample was blood, taken at baseline. The CDR3 DNA sequence: TGTGCCAGCAGTTTAGCGGCGATATTAAAAGTGGGCAATCAGCCCCAGCATTTT. Translated: CASSLAAILKVGNQPQHF.